This T cell receptor (beta chain) was captured in a study of cytomegalovirus exposure and HLA in healthy donors. In the PCR, 60 Vbeta and 13 Jbeta primers were used. Sequencing was performed with immunoSEQ multiplex PCR; in TCRdb, only in-frame clones are kept and a portion is missing. This sample has 150,000 to 200,000 clones; 60% to 80% occur once, and the top ten carry 6.3%. The germline gives CDR1 MGHRA, CDR2 YSYEKL. V lost 3 bases, J lost 13 bases, and 10 bases stayed unmatched. The CDR3 covers 15 residues. The clonotype was recovered from a man aged 40-50 years in good health and CMV-seropositive. The chain employs TRBV4-1 and TRBJ2-4; 12 bases align to TRBD1. The sample taken for sequencing was PBMCs. The CDR3 coding sequence is TGCGCCAGCAGCCACCAGCGGGACAGGGGGCTCTTACAGTACTTC. Encoded protein: CASSHQRDRGLLQYF.